This TCR beta chain was sequenced for a study of shared clonotypes between healthy human individuals. Repertoires were generated with immunoSEQ multiplex PCR, while TCRdb's copy carries only in-frame clones and drops some. The table lists about 510,000 clones, 70% to 80% of them singletons. The CDR3 extends over 13 amino acids. The V end lost 10 bases, the J end lost 1 base, and 14 bases lay between the germline ends. Germline CDR1 reads ENHRY; CDR2 reads SYGVKD. All donors were Caucasian adults living in Nashville, Tennessee. The J gene is TRBJ2-7, the V gene TRBV10-3, with a possible D match to TRBD1 (6 bases). This receptor was obtained from a woman between 35 and 50 years old in good health. Some clones in this sample may be carry-over from other donors' samples. Material for sequencing was PBMCs. The CDR3 protein is CASTKGESYEQYF. The DNA of the CDR3 is TGTGCCAGCACCAAGGGGGAATCCTACGAGCAGTACTTC.